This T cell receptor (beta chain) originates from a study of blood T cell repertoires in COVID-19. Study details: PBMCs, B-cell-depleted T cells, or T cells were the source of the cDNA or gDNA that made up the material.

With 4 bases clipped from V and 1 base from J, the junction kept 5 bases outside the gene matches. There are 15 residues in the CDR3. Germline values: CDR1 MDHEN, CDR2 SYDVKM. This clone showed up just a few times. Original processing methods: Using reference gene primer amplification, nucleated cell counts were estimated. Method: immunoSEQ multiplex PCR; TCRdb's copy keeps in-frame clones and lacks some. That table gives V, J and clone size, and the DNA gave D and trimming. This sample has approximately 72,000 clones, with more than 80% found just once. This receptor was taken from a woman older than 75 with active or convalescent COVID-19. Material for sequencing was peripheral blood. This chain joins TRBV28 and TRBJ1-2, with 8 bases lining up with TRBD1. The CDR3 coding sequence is TGTGCCAGCAGTTCAGGGGGCAGAGATAACTATGGCTACACCTTC. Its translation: CASSSGGRDNYGYTF.